Following are 5 T cell receptor beta chains from one sample sequenced in a study of blood T cell repertoires in COVID-19 (dated by TCRdb to 2020 to 2021). Preparation of the library involved the immunoSEQ multiplex PCR assay. The immuneACCESS repertoire file appears here via TCRdb, limited to in-frame rearrangements. These files lack a portion of the clones; in checked studies, under half of the deficit traces to unresolved V genes, and the cause of the others is not known. Recorded for this sample are roughly 72,000 clones; more than 75% of them occurred a single time. The ten largest clones take up roughly 13% of the sample. The sample taken for sequencing was peripheral blood. These receptors all stem from a woman of 80 years or more with acute or convalescent COVID-19.

The chain couples TRBV2 to TRBJ1-1, with 9 bases fitting TRBD1. The trim removed 11 bases at V and 1 base at J, leaving 2 bases unmatched. Germline assignment: CDR1 SNHLY and CDR2 FYNNEI. This CDR3 comprises 12 residues. The CDR3 DNA follows: TGTGCCGGACAGGGGTCGAACACTGAAGCTTTCTTT. Protein sequence: CAGQGSNTEAFF.

There are a few counts of this clone. This chain uses TRBV12-3 or TRBV12-4 with TRBJ2-1, with unresolved D. With 4 bases removed from V and 7 bases from J, the gap between germline ends came to 5 bases. CDR3 length: 11 residues. This CDR3 reads CASSYRNEQFF. Here the CDR3 DNA reads TGTGCCAGCAGTTACAGAAATGAGCAGTTCTTC.

The rearrangement links TRBV24-1 to TRBJ2-1; TRBD1 aligns across 7 bases. CDR3 length equals 16 residues. V trimming: 10 bases; J trimming: 0 bases; junction bases outside the gene matches: 11. Germline CDR1 and CDR2: KGHDR and SFDVKD. CDR3 coding DNA: TGTGCCACTTCGAGGGGGCCTGTAAACTCCTACAATGAGCAGTTCTTC. Protein: CATSRGPVNSYNEQFF.

The CDR3 coding sequence is TGTGCCAGCAGTTATTCCCGGGACAGGGGGGGTTATGGCAATCAGCCCCAGCATTTT. As protein: CASSYSRDRGGYGNQPQHF. The chain uses TRBV6-2 or TRBV6-3 and TRBJ1-5; 11 positions agree with TRBD1. V was clipped by 3 bases and J by 2 bases; unmatched bases: 12. Germline CDR1 MNHEY, CDR2 SVGEGT. There are 19 residues in the CDR3.

The V call is TRBV10-3, the J call TRBJ2-5; the match to TRBD2 covers 15 bases. The CDR3 has 14 residues. The germline CDR1 and CDR2 sequences are ENHRY and SYGVKD. Trimming cost V 6 bases and J 5 bases; bases outside gene matches: 1. The CDR3 DNA reads TGTGCCATCAGGGGGACTAGCGGGAGGGAGACCCAGTACTTC. Its translation: CAIRGTSGRETQYF.